This section outlines one TCR beta chain sequence together with its context. The data were taken from a study of blood T cell repertoires in COVID-19. This CDR3 contains 14 residues. From germline, CDR1 is SQVTM and CDR2 ANQGSEA. V lost 2 bases, J lost 8 bases, and 18 bases lay in between. Measured with immunoSEQ multiplex PCR; TCRdb has only the in-frame clones, and not every one. The sample records around 420,000 clones, roughly 87% being singletons. The material sequenced was PBMCs or T cells enriched from blood (not recorded which). The TCR sequence derives from a woman between 40 and 50 years old with acute COVID-19. The chain combines TRBV29-1 with TRBJ1-2, with D maybe TRBD1 (5 bases). CDR3 region: CSVEQWGSPGGYTF. CDR3 nucleotide sequence: TGCAGCGTTGAACAGTGGGGCTCCCCCGGGGGCTACACCTTC. Drawing the rest from reference TRBV29-1 and TRBJ1-2, the complete variable domain is SAVISQKPSRDICQRGTSLTIQCQVDSQVTMMFWYRQQPGQSLTLIATANQGSEATYESGFVIDKFPISRPNLTFSTLTVSNMSPEDSSIYLCSVEQWGSPGGYTFGSGTRLTVV.